The next 30 T cell receptor beta chains were all read from a single sample in a study of shared clonotypes between healthy human individuals. Repertoires were generated with immunoSEQ multiplex PCR, while TCRdb's copy carries only in-frame clones and drops some. Among approximately 1,500,000 clones, 95% to 97% were seen once, and the ten largest hold over 1%. The sequenced material came from naive CD4+ T cells sorted from blood. Subset given: CD45RA+ positively selected. Receptors originate from a man aged 30 to 45 in good health.

The chain couples TRBV6-5 to TRBJ2-7; no clear D gene. CDR1 and CDR2 from the germline V gene are MNHEY and SVGAGI. V was shortened by 0 bases and J by 1 base, with 13 bases between the two germline ends. The CDR3 sequence is 16 residues long. The CDR3 DNA is TGTGCCAGCAGTTACTCTCACGACCAACGGTCCTACGAGCAGTACTTC. This gives the protein CASSYSHDQRSYEQYF.

J is TRBJ1-1 and V is TRBV18; D remains ambiguous. The CDR3 is 15 residues long. V dropped 3 bases and J dropped 1 base, with 12 bases sitting between them. The germline CDR1 and CDR2 sequences are KGHSH and LQKENI. DNA for the CDR3: TGTGCCAGCTCACCCCGCTGGGATTGGAACACTGAAGCTTTCTTT. Translation gives CASSPRWDWNTEAFF.

A remark on this clone: Other nucleotide sequences from this sample produce the same CDR3. The genes are TRBV18 and TRBJ2-7; TRBD2 matches at 13 bases. The length of the CDR3 is 16 residues. V was clipped by 0 bases and J by 2 bases; unmatched bases: 1. Germline V gene sequence: CDR1 KGHSH, CDR2 LQKENI. This CDR3 is CASSPPGLAGTYEQYF. The CDR3 DNA reads as TGTGCCAGCTCACCACCGGGACTAGCGGGGACCTACGAGCAGTACTTC.

On this clone itself: The sample has other DNA sequences that encode this CDR3 too. The V gene is TRBV18, the J gene TRBJ2-2; the match to TRBD1 covers 7 bases. The CDR3 covers 16 residues. The junction had 6 bases not matched to a gene; V was cut back by 3 bases and J by 2 bases. Looked up from germline, CDR1 is KGHSH and CDR2 is LQKENI. The CDR3 nucleotides are TGTGCCAGCTCACCCTTGGGACAGCCTAACACCGGGGAGCTGTTTTTT. This encodes CASSPLGQPNTGELFF. Filled out from reference TRBV18 and TRBJ2-2, the complete variable domain reads NAGVMQNPRHLVRRRGQEARLRCSPMKGHSHVYWYRQLPEEGLKFMVYLQKENIIDESGMPKERFSAEFPKEGPSILRIQQVVRGDSAAYFCASSPLGQPNTGELFFGEGSRLTVL.

The sample holds one count of this clone. The J gene is TRBJ2-7, the V gene TRBV20-1, with 7 nucleotides matching TRBD1. From germline, CDR1 is DFQATT and CDR2 SNEGSKA (reference sequence). The junction had 6 bases not matched to a gene; V was cut back by 6 bases and J by 7 bases. There are 11 residues in the CDR3. The CDR3 nucleotides read TGCAGTGCCGAGACAGGGCATGAGCAGTACTTC. This encodes CSAETGHEQYF.

CDR3 in amino acids: CASSAEGNQPQHF. CDR3 nucleotides: TGTGCCAGCAGTGCTGAGGGAAATCAGCCCCAGCATTTT. The V gene is TRBV6-5, the J gene TRBJ1-5; no clear D gene. CDR3 length: 13 amino acids. Germline values: CDR1 MNHEY, CDR2 SVGAGI. V was trimmed by 5 bases and J by 4 bases, leaving 9 bases between them.

The chain carries TRBV4-1 and TRBJ1-4; D is ambiguous. Germline CDR1 is MGHRA and CDR2 is YSYEKL. Trimming shortened V by 3 bases and J by 8 bases, and 10 bases separated the two germline ends. This CDR3 comprises 13 residues. CDR3 DNA sequence: TGCGCCAGCAGCCAGGTGGCCGTAGAAAAACTGTTTTTT. It codes for CASSQVAVEKLFF.

The genes are TRBV14 and TRBJ2-7; D assignment may be TRBD1 or TRBD2 (5 bases each). There are 16 residues in the CDR3. The germline V gene has CDR1 SGHDN and CDR2 FVKESK. Trimming removed 5 bases at V and 0 bases at J, with 17 bases between. CDR3 sequence reads: CASSSRFSDSSYEQYF. CDR3 DNA: TGTGCCAGCAGCTCAAGGTTTAGCGACAGCTCCTACGAGCAGTACTTC.

As to this clone: At one boundary the junction diverges from the germline segment, which might be a read error. The chain uses TRBV7-7 and TRBJ2-2; D is unresolved. This CDR3 has 12 amino acids. Germline V CDR1 and CDR2: SSHAT, FNYEAQ (reference sequence). CDR3 region: CASSSKAGELFF. CDR3 DNA: TGTGCTAGCAGCTCAAAGGCCGGGGAGCTGTTTTTT.

The table lists this clone with a count of one. V gene TRBV6-1 combines with J gene TRBJ2-1; D possibly uses TRBD1 or TRBD2 (5 bases each). Germline lookup yields CDR1 MNHNS and CDR2 SASEGT. Trimming removed 7 bases at V and 1 base at J, with 14 bases between. The CDR3 is made up of 15 amino acids. The CDR3 DNA reads as TGTGCCAGCATGAAGGCCGAGGGGTCCTACAATGAGCAGTTCTTC. As protein: CASMKAEGSYNEQFF.

V usage is TRBV11-2 and J usage is TRBJ2-3; TRBD1 matches at 7 bases. The junction had 3 bases not matched to a gene; V was cut back by 2 bases and J by 1 base. This CDR3 has 15 residues. The germline V gene has CDR1 SGHAT and CDR2 FQNNGV. The CDR3 DNA is TGTGCCAGCAGCTTAACGGGACAGCGCACAGATACGCAGTATTTT. This gives the protein CASSLTGQRTDTQYF.

The chain couples TRBV18 to TRBJ2-7; D is undetermined. Trimming stripped 3 bases from V and 7 bases from J, with 16 bases between. From germline, CDR1 is KGHSH and CDR2 LQKENI. The CDR3 consists of 14 residues. As DNA, the CDR3 is TGTGCCAGCTCACCCGACGGGCAATCGAGAGAGCAGTACTTC. It specifies CASSPDGQSREQYF.

CDR3 amino acids: CASRGGLAEAGELFF. The DNA for the CDR3 is TGTGCCAGCAGGGGAGGGCTAGCGGAGGCCGGGGAGCTGTTTTTT. The rearrangement joins TRBV28 to TRBJ2-2; 7 positions match TRBD2. The V and J ends lost 6 bases and 6 bases, in that order; junction bases with no gene match: 10. Looked up from germline, CDR1 is MDHEN and CDR2 is SYDVKM. The CDR3 is 15 residues long.

V is TRBV6-6 and J is TRBJ2-7, with unresolved D. Germline-derived CDR1 and CDR2 are MNHNY and SVGAGI (reference sequence). The CDR3 covers 12 residues. The ends were cut back, 2 bases at V and 6 bases at J, with 8 bases in the middle. CDR3 sequence (DNA): TGTGCCAGCAGTTACCCGGCCGGCGAGCAGTACTTC. It yields the protein CASSYPAGEQYF.

V usage is TRBV18 and J usage is TRBJ1-1, with 8 bases matching TRBD1. V dropped 3 bases and J dropped 0; count of bases not matched to a gene: 6. This CDR3 has 16 residues. CDR1 is KGHSH, CDR2 LQKENI, per germline. CDR3 in DNA: TGTGCCAGCTCACCGAGGGGACAGGCGATGAACACTGAAGCTTTCTTT. Translating gives CASSPRGQAMNTEAFF.

On this clone: Other nucleotide sequences in the sample specify the same CDR3. The V gene is TRBV9, the J gene TRBJ2-7, with D perhaps TRBD1 or TRBD2 (5 bases each). Germline V gene lookup returns CDR1 SGDLS and CDR2 YYNGEE. The CDR3 sequence is 15 residues long. V was pared by 0 bases and J by 1 base, with 11 bases between. The CDR3 region is CASSVGGTESYEQYF. CDR3 DNA: TGTGCCAGCAGCGTAGGGGGGACGGAGTCCTACGAGCAGTACTTC.

The table lists this clone with a count of one. V is TRBV11-2 and J is TRBJ2-6; D unresolved. The CDR3 spans 13 residues. Trimming shortened V by 7 bases and J by 4 bases, and 8 bases separated the two germline ends. Germline CDR1 SGHAT, CDR2 FQNNGV. CDR3 bases: TGTGCCAGCATTCTCTCCGGGGCCAACGTCCTGACTTTC. Amino acid sequence: CASILSGANVLTF.

The gene calls are TRBV5-1 and TRBJ2-3, with TRBD2 identical over 7 bases. Germline V lookup: CDR1 SGHRS, CDR2 YFSETQ. The CDR3 length is 14 residues. The trim removed 5 bases at V and 6 bases at J, leaving 9 bases unmatched. In DNA form, the CDR3 reads TGCGCCAGCAGGCTAGAGCGGGATAGGGATACGCAGTATTTT. Translating it yields CASRLERDRDTQYF.

The DNA of the CDR3 is TGTGCCAGCAGCTTAAGCCTAGCCTCACCCTACGAGCAGTACTTC. Protein product: CASSLSLASPYEQYF. The chain has TRBV7-2 and TRBJ2-7; D may be TRBD2 (5 bases). V lost 2 bases and J 2 bases, leaving 13 bases between the germline ends. The CDR3 contains 15 residues. Per the germline V gene, CDR1 is SGHTA and CDR2 is FQGNSA.

This rearrangement joins TRBV7-3 to TRBJ2-1; TRBD2 aligns across 15 bases. Trimming took 5 bases from V and 8 from J; bases not matched to a gene: 10. Germline loops: CDR1 SGHTA, CDR2 FQGTGA. This CDR3 is built from 17 residues. The CDR3 DNA follows: TGTGCCAGCAGCCCCGGGCGGGGACTAGCGGGAGGCGATGAGCAGTTCTTC. It codes for CASSPGRGLAGGDEQFF.

The chain links TRBV7-9 to TRBJ2-1; tentative D call: TRBD2 (5 bases). Per the germline V gene, CDR1 is SEHNR and CDR2 is FQNEAQ (reference sequence). V was shortened by 1 base and J by 5 bases, with 12 bases between the two germline ends. The CDR3 consists of 15 residues. CDR3 loop: CASSLGTGINNEQFF. CDR3 nucleotides: TGTGCCAGCAGCTTAGGGACGGGGATAAACAATGAGCAGTTCTTC.

Turning to this clone: Other nucleotide sequences in the sample specify the same CDR3. The chain is built from TRBV6-4 and TRBJ2-3; TRBD1 matches at 12 bases. The CDR3 consists of 15 residues. Germline CDR1 MRHNA, CDR2 SNTAGT. V was clipped by 3 bases and J by 4 bases; unmatched bases: 2. CDR3 residues: CASSEGTGGADTQYF. The CDR3 DNA reads TGTGCCAGCAGTGAAGGGACAGGGGGCGCAGATACGCAGTATTTT.

CDR3 protein: CASSFGRSGNTIYF. CDR3 in DNA: TGTGCCAGCAGCTTCGGACGCTCTGGAAACACCATATATTTT. The chain links TRBV5-6 to TRBJ1-3; no clear D. Looked up from germline, CDR1 is SGHDT and CDR2 is YYEEEE. The CDR3 contains 14 residues. Trimming cost V 2 bases and J 0 bases, with 6 bases left between them.

This chain links TRBV4-2 with TRBJ2-2; 8 nucleotides line up with TRBD2. The CDR3 runs to 17 residues. CDR1 is LGHNA and CDR2 is YNFKEQ in the germline V gene. The ends lost 1 base at V and 5 bases at J; junction bases unmatched: 9. The CDR3 loop is CASSQVKASGSTGELFF. The CDR3 coding sequence is TGTGCCAGCAGCCAAGTAAAGGCTAGCGGGTCTACCGGGGAGCTGTTTTTT.

The V gene is TRBV7-8, the J gene TRBJ2-3; D is perhaps TRBD2 (6 bases). The V and J ends lost 5 bases and 0 bases respectively, with 27 bases between them. Germline loops: CDR1 SGHVS, CDR2 FQNEAQ. There are 20 residues in the CDR3. CDR3 in amino acids: CASSPRRSTTSRTSTDTQYF. As DNA, the CDR3 is TGTGCCAGCAGCCCCCGGAGAAGTACTACTAGCAGAACTAGCACAGATACGCAGTATTTT.

The chain couples TRBV2 to TRBJ1-2; no clear D. V was pared by 11 bases and J by 4 bases, with 23 bases between. The CDR3 totals 15 residues. The germline gives CDR1 SNHLY, CDR2 FYNNEI. The CDR3 loop is CALRKRGTISYGYTF. The CDR3 coding sequence is TGTGCCCTCCGGAAGCGGGGTACCATTAGCTATGGCTACACCTTC.

The chain has TRBV19 and TRBJ2-2, with D hard to call. This CDR3 is built from 16 residues. Deletions cut 10 bases from V and 4 bases from J, with 22 bases between. Germline V gene lookup returns CDR1 LNHDA and CDR2 SQIVND (reference sequence). The CDR3 loop reads CATPRNPVTGTGELFF. CDR3 nucleotides: TGTGCCACCCCTCGGAACCCTGTGACTGGCACCGGGGAGCTGTTTTTT.

The genes are TRBV5-5 and TRBJ1-1, with a possible D match to TRBD1 (6 bases). The CDR3 covers 13 residues. Trimming stripped 4 bases from V and 8 bases from J, with 15 bases between. Germline V gene data show CDR1 as SGHKS and CDR2 as YYEKEE (reference sequence). CDR3 nucleotide sequence: TGTGCCAGCAGCACCGTCGGGGGGCTGGAAGCTTTCTTT. Protein product: CASSTVGGLEAFF.

The rearrangement uses TRBV7-9 and TRBJ2-1; 7 positions match TRBD2. V lost 1 base, J lost 2 bases, and 8 bases stayed unmatched. This CDR3 region has 17 residues. The germline gives CDR1 SEHNR, CDR2 FQNEAQ (reference sequence). CDR3 DNA sequence: TGTGCCAGCAGCTTAGGCGGTCTAGCGGATACCTACAATGAGCAGTTCTTC. This sequence encodes CASSLGGLADTYNEQFF. The full variable domain, completed using reference TRBV7-9 and TRBJ2-1, is DTGVSQNPRHKITKRGQNVTFRCDPISEHNRLYWYRQTLGQGPEFLTYFQNEAQLEKSRLLSDRFSAERPKGSFSTLEIQRTEQGDSAMYLCASSLGGLADTYNEQFFGPGTRLTVL.

V gene TRBV6-6 combines with J gene TRBJ2-7, with 10 nucleotides matching TRBD2. CDR3 length: 15 amino acids. From germline, CDR1 is MNHNY and CDR2 SVGAGI (reference sequence). J gave up 3 bases and V 0 bases, and 2 bases lay outside the gene matches. CDR3 sequence: CASSYSSSGSYEQYF. CDR3 coding DNA: TGTGCCAGCAGTTACTCGTCTAGCGGGAGCTACGAGCAGTACTTC.